These 11 T cell receptor beta chains came from one sample sequenced in a study of cytomegalovirus exposure and HLA in healthy donors. Some clones are missing from TCRdb's copy, which holds only in-frame ones; the method was immunoSEQ multiplex PCR. Of some 270,000 clones detected, just over 85% appear once; the ten largest clones hold 0.95% to 1.1%. Sequenced input: PBMCs. All receptors come from a young woman in good health and CMV-seronegative.

This sequence joins TRBV11-2 and TRBJ2-1, with 12 bases lining up with TRBD2. Trimming at V came to 4 bases and at J to 8 bases, leaving 6 bases not matched to a gene. The V gene's germline CDR1 is SGHAT and CDR2 FQNNGV. CDR3 length: 15 residues. The CDR3 DNA reads TGTGCCAGCAGCTCCTGGACTAGCGGGGACGATGAGCAGTTCTTC. Translating gives CASSSWTSGDDEQFF.

The V and J genes are TRBV4-3 and TRBJ2-2; TRBD2 might be the D (6 bases). The germline V and J ends were trimmed by 0 bases and 4 bases, with 15 bases remaining between them. The CDR3 is made up of 17 amino acids. Germline V lookup: CDR1 LGHNA, CDR2 YSLEER. CDR3 nucleotides: TGCGCCAGCAGCCAAGAGGGAAGGGCGGGGCCCACCGGGGAGCTGTTTTTT. Translated: CASSQEGRAGPTGELFF.

The chain joins TRBV5-1 to TRBJ2-3; 7 nucleotides agree with TRBD2. The J segment lost 0 bases and the V segment lost 4 bases, leaving 8 bases of the junction unmatched. This CDR3 spans 16 amino acids. Per the germline V gene, CDR1 is SGHRS and CDR2 is YFSETQ. The CDR3 is CASSRRLALSTDTQYF. The CDR3 DNA follows: TGCGCCAGCAGCCGCCGACTAGCCCTTAGCACAGATACGCAGTATTTT. Supplemented by reference TRBV5-1 and TRBJ2-3, the full variable domain reads KAGVTQTPRYLIKTRGQQVTLSCSPISGHRSVSWYQQTPGQGLQFLFEYFSETQRNKGNFPGRFSGRQFSNSRSEMNVSTLELGDSALYLCASSRRLALSTDTQYFGPGTRLTVL.

This chain connects TRBV6-1 to TRBJ1-4, with unresolved D. V lost 10 bases and J 5 bases, leaving 14 bases between the germline ends. The CDR3 is made up of 13 amino acids. CDR1 and CDR2 from the germline V gene are MNHNS and SASEGT. DNA for the CDR3: TGTGCCACCGAGGGATCCAGCAATGAAAAACTGTTTTTT. Translated: CATEGSSNEKLFF.

The chain is built from TRBV15 and TRBJ2-1; 9 positions match TRBD2. This CDR3 contains 16 residues. Germline CDR1 reads LNHNV; CDR2 reads YYDKDF (reference sequence). V trimming: 0 bases; J trimming: 4 bases; junction bases outside the gene matches: 4. CDR3 coding DNA: TGTGCCACCAGCAGAGATCATCTAGCGGGATACAATGAGCAGTTCTTC. It encodes CATSRDHLAGYNEQFF.

This clone was seen a single time. This sequence joins TRBV5-1 and TRBJ2-2, with D perhaps TRBD2 (5 bases). The CDR3 is made up of 15 amino acids. The germline V and J ends were trimmed by 4 bases and 6 bases, with 16 bases remaining between them. CDR1 is SGHRS, CDR2 YFSETQ, per germline. This chain's CDR3 is CASSPGELFAGELFF. The CDR3 DNA reads TGCGCCAGCAGCCCCGGGGAGTTGTTCGCCGGGGAGCTGTTTTTT.

The chain is built from TRBV27 and TRBJ2-7; 7 bases line up with TRBD2. The junction had 1 base not matched to a gene; V was cut back by 0 bases and J by 5 bases. CDR1 MNHEY and CDR2 SMNVEV come from the germline V gene (reference sequence). The length of the CDR3 is 13 residues. CDR3: CASSLSGLHEQYF. As DNA, the CDR3 is TGTGCCAGCAGTTTATCGGGACTACACGAGCAGTACTTC.

This rearrangement joins TRBV13 to TRBJ2-4; 15 nucleotides align to TRBD2. Per the germline V gene, CDR1 is PRHDT and CDR2 is FYEKMQ (reference sequence). Trimming cost V 6 bases and J 0 bases; bases outside gene matches: 9. This CDR3 contains 19 residues. The CDR3 loop reads CASSYPGLAGGPAKNIQYF. In nucleotides, the CDR3 is TGTGCCAGCAGTTATCCGGGACTAGCGGGAGGTCCAGCCAAAAACATTCAGTACTTC.

This clone has only one observation. V and J are TRBV5-4 and TRBJ2-3, with 9 bases matching TRBD1. The J segment lost 0 bases and the V segment lost 2 bases, leaving 4 bases of the junction unmatched. The V gene's germline CDR1 is SGHNT and CDR2 YYREEE (reference sequence). The CDR3 has 16 residues. The CDR3 bases are TGTGCCAGCAGCTTCACAGGGGGCCCTAGCACAGATACGCAGTATTTT. Its protein is CASSFTGGPSTDTQYF.

This chain connects TRBV6-5 to TRBJ1-5, with 9 bases aligning to TRBD1. The V gene's germline CDR1 is MNHEY and CDR2 SVGAGI. CDR3 length: 14 residues. V lost 6 bases and J lost 7; bases outside the gene matches: 7. The CDR3 sequence: CASSYGQGRQPQHF. CDR3 bases: TGTGCCAGCAGCTATGGACAGGGGAGGCAGCCCCAGCATTTT.

This clone was seen many times. The chain links TRBV7-9 to TRBJ1-2; 9 positions match TRBD1. CDR1 and CDR2 from the germline V gene are SEHNR and FQNEAQ (reference sequence). Trimming took 3 bases from V and 3 from J; bases not matched to a gene: 5. The CDR3 length is 15 residues. The CDR3 nucleotides read TGTGCCAGCAGCTTTGGGGACAGGGAGGACTATGGCTACACCTTC. This encodes CASSFGDREDYGYTF.